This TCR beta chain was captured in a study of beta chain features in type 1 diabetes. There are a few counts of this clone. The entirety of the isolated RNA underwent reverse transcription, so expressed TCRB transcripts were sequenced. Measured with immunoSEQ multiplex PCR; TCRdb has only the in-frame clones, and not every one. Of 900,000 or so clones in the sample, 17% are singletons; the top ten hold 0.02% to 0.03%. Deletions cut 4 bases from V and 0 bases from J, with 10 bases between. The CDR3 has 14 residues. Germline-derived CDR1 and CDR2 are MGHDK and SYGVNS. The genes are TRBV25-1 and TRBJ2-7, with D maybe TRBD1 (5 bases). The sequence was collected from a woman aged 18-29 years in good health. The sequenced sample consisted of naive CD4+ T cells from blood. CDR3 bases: TGTGCCAGCAGTGCCAGGACAAACTCCTACGAGCAGTACTTC. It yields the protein CASSARTNSYEQYF.